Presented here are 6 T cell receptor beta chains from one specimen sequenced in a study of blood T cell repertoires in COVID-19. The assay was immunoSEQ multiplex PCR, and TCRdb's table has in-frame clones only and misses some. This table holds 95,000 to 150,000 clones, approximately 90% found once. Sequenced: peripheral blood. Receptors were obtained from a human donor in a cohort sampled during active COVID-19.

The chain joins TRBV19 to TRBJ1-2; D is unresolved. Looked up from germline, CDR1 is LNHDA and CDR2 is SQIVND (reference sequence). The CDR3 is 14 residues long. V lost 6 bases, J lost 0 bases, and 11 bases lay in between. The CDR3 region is CASRPTRTNYGYTF. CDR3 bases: TGTGCCAGTAGACCGACCAGGACTAACTATGGCTACACCTTC.

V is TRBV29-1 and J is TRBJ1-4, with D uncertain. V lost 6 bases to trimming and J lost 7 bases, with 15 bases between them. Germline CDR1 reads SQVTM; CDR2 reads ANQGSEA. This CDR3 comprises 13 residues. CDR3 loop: CSVLELNTEKLFF. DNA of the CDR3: TGCAGCGTCCTCGAACTAAACACTGAAAAACTGTTTTTT.

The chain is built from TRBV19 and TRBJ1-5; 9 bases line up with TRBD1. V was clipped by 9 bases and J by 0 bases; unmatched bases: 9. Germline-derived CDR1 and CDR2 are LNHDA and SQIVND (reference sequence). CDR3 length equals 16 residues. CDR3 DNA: TGTGCCAGCTCGGGACAGGGACCCTATAGCAATCAGCCCCAGCATTTT. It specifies CASSGQGPYSNQPQHF.

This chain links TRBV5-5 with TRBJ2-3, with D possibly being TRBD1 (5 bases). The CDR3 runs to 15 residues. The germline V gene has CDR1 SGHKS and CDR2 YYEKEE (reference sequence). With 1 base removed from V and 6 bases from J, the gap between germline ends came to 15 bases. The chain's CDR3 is CASSLTGQGIDTQYF. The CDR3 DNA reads TGTGCCAGCAGCTTGACCGGTCAGGGTATTGATACGCAGTATTTT.

The DNA for the CDR3 is TGTGCCAGCAGTTCCTGGGACAGGGGGAAGGAGACCCAGTACTTC. It specifies CASSSWDRGKETQYF. This chain joins TRBV27 and TRBJ2-5; TRBD1 matches at 11 bases. With 4 bases clipped from V and 5 bases from J, the junction kept 6 bases outside the gene matches. The CDR3 spans 15 residues. Germline V gene sequence: CDR1 MNHEY, CDR2 SMNVEV (reference sequence).

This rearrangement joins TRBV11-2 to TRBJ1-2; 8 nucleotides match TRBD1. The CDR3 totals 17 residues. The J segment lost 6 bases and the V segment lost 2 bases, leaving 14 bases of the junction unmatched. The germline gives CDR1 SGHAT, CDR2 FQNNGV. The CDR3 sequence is CASSLYRDRSQLDGYTF. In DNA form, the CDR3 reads TGTGCCAGCAGCTTATACCGGGACAGGAGCCAACTGGATGGCTACACCTTC.